Below, 9 T cell receptor beta chains from the same sample are listed, as sequenced in a study of blood T cell repertoires in COVID-19. Data came from immunoSEQ multiplex PCR; TCRdb stores just in-frame clones and leaves some out. The sample carries 150,000 to 200,000 clones, 86% recorded once. The sample was peripheral blood. The receptors were sampled from a woman older than 75 in a cohort sampled during active or convalescent COVID-19.

This chain joins TRBV19 and TRBJ2-4, with D perhaps TRBD1 (6 bases). V lost 5 bases to trimming and J lost 8 bases, with 13 bases between them. CDR3 size: 13 residues. The germline V gene encodes CDR1 LNHDA and CDR2 SQIVND (reference sequence). CDR3 nucleotide sequence: TGTGCCAGTAGTCCCCGGGACACCTACATTCAGTACTTC. Translated, it gives CASSPRDTYIQYF.

The CDR3 is CASSLGFGSGNTIYF. CDR3 nucleotides: TGTGCCAGCAGCTTAGGCTTCGGGTCTGGAAACACCATATATTTT. V gene TRBV11-2 combines with J gene TRBJ1-3; no firm D call. V was pared by 1 base and J by 1 base, with 8 bases between. CDR1 is SGHAT and CDR2 is FQNNGV in the germline V gene. CDR3 size: 15 residues.

The V call is TRBV21-1, the J call TRBJ2-2; the D call in the table, TRBD1, was not verified against the DNA. TRBV21-1 is flagged as a pseudogene. CDR3 length: 15 amino acids. CDR3 residues: CASSNRDRSSGELFF. For the CDR3, the DNA is TGTGCCAGCAGCAACCGGGACAGGTCTTCCGGGGAGCTGTTTTTT.

The rearrangement uses TRBV5-6 and TRBJ1-1; unclear D gene. Germline values: CDR1 SGHDT, CDR2 YYEEEE. Between the trimmed V and J ends, which lost 2 bases and 1 base, there was a span of 6 bases. This CDR3 has 13 amino acids. CDR3: CASSFRANTEAFF. In nucleotides, the CDR3 is TGTGCCAGCAGCTTCCGCGCGAACACTGAAGCTTTCTTT. Together with reference TRBV5-6 and TRBJ1-1, the CDR3 gives the full variable domain: DAGVTQSPTHLIKTRGQQVTLRCSPKSGHDTVSWYQQALGQGPQFIFQYYEEEERQRGNFPDRFSGHQFPNYSSELNVNALLLGDSALYLCASSFRANTEAFFGQGTRLTVV.

The chain is built from TRBV7-2 and TRBJ2-7; a possible D gene is TRBD2 (7 bases). V was cut by 4 bases and J by 6 bases, with 16 bases left in between. Per the germline V gene, CDR1 is SGHTA and CDR2 is FQGNSA. CDR3 length: 14 amino acids. The CDR3 spells CASSSEGGYSEQYF. The CDR3 DNA reads as TGTGCCAGCAGCTCGGAGGGGGGGTATAGCGAGCAGTACTTC.

The genes are TRBV2 and TRBJ2-2; tentatively, D is TRBD2 (6 bases). Germline CDR1 SNHLY, CDR2 FYNNEI. This CDR3 spans 16 amino acids. Trimming removed 7 bases from V and 0 bases from J, with 15 bases in between. This CDR3 is CASTLEGATNTGELFF. The CDR3 DNA reads TGTGCCAGCACCTTGGAGGGAGCCACGAACACCGGGGAGCTGTTTTTT.

The CDR3 DNA reads as TGTGCCACCAGTGGGGGTTTGAATAGCGGGAGGGCCAGTCTCTATGAGCAGTTCTTC. Translated: CATSGGLNSGRASLYEQFF. This chain links TRBV24-1 with TRBJ2-1, with 11 nucleotides matching TRBD2. The CDR3 runs to 19 residues. V was pared by 5 bases and J by 8 bases, with 19 bases of the junction left unmatched. Germline-derived CDR1 and CDR2 are KGHDR and SFDVKD.

This clone was counted once. V usage is TRBV6-6 and J usage is TRBJ2-1; 7 bases fit TRBD2. From germline, CDR1 is MNHNY and CDR2 SVGAGI (reference sequence). V shed 9 bases, J shed 0 bases, and the junction held 8 bases outside the gene matches. The CDR3 runs 15 residues. The CDR3 region is CASRAGYSSYNEQFF. The CDR3 nucleotides are TGTGCCAGTAGAGCGGGATATAGCTCCTACAATGAGCAGTTCTTC.

The J gene is TRBJ1-6, the V gene TRBV15; D unresolved. V was pared by 0 bases and J by 0 bases, with 9 bases between. This CDR3 has 17 amino acids. The V gene's germline CDR1 is LNHNV and CDR2 YYDKDF (reference sequence). Here the CDR3 DNA reads TGTGCCACCAGCAGAGATTATCGGGGCTCCTATAATTCACCCCTCCACTTT. This gives the protein CATSRDYRGSYNSPLHF.